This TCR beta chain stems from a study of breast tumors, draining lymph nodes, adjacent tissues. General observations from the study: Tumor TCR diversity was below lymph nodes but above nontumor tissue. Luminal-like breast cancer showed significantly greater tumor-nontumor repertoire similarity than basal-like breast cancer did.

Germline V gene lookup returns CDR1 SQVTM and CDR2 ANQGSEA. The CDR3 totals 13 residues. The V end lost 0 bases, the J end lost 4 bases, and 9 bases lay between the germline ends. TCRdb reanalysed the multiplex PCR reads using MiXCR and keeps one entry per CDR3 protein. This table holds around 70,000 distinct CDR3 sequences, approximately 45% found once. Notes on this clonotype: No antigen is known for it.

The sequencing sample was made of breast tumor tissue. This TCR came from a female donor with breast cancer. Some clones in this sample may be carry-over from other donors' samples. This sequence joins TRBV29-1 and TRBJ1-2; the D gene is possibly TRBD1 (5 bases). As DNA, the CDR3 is TGCAGCGTTGAAGATCAGGGACCCTATGGCTACACCTTC. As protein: CSVEDQGPYGYTF. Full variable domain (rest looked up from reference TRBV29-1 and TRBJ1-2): SAVISQKPSRDICQRGTSLTIQCQVDSQVTMMFWYRQQPGQSLTLIATANQGSEATYESGFVIDKFPISRPNLTFSTLTVSNMSPEDSSIYLCSVEDQGPYGYTFGSGTRLTVV.